These 7 T cell receptor beta chains came from one sample sequenced in a study of T cell repertoires in cytomegalovirus infection. TCRdb independently ran MiXCR on the reads; one entry per CDR3 protein. The table shows more than 650,000 distinct CDR3 sequences, with roughly a third occurring only once. Sample: PBMCs. These receptors were taken from a human donor in good health (CMV status not recorded). Some clones in this sample may be carry-over from other donors' samples.

This clonotype appeared a few times. CDR3 sequence (DNA): TGCAGTGCTCTCAGGGCCAGGGGAGGTGAGCAGTTCTTC. Translation: CSALRARGGEQFF. The J gene is TRBJ2-1, the V gene TRBV20-1; D could derive from TRBD1 or TRBD2 (6 bases each). The germline gives CDR1 DFQATT, CDR2 SNEGSKA (reference sequence). V lost 5 bases and J 9 bases, leaving 17 bases between the germline ends. The CDR3 has 13 amino acids.

There are many counts of this clonotype. The chain joins TRBV28 to TRBJ2-3; no definite D call. Germline V gene data show CDR1 as MDHEN and CDR2 as SYDVKM. CDR3 size: 15 residues. Trimming cost V 3 bases and J 6 bases, with 16 bases left between them. The CDR3 sequence is CASSFLATQTDTQYF. CDR3 sequence (DNA): TGTGCCAGCAGTTTCCTCGCGACCCAGACCGATACGCAGTATTTT.

This rearrangement joins TRBV5-1 to TRBJ1-1; D not certain. Trimming cost V 4 bases and J 8 bases, with 12 bases left between them. The germline V gene has CDR1 SGHRS and CDR2 YFSETQ. The CDR3 consists of 12 residues. The CDR3 protein is CASSRPEREAFF. CDR3 in DNA: TGCGCCAGCAGCCGGCCGGAACGCGAAGCTTTCTTT.

The genes are TRBV29-1 and TRBJ2-2; tentative D call: TRBD2 (5 bases). Looked up from germline, CDR1 is SQVTM and CDR2 is ANQGSEA. This CDR3 has 14 amino acids. V lost 3 bases and J lost 1, with 9 bases in between. The CDR3 nucleotides are TGCAGCGTTGATACCGGGGTGAACACCGGGGAGCTGTTTTTT. Translation: CSVDTGVNTGELFF.

V gene TRBV12-5 combines with J gene TRBJ2-2; D is possibly TRBD1 (5 bases). The CDR3 totals 12 residues. The germline V gene has CDR1 LGHNT and CDR2 FRNRAP. The germline V and J ends were trimmed by 1 base and 8 bases, with 5 bases remaining between them. CDR3 in amino acids: CASGLGQGELFF. DNA for the CDR3: TGTGCTAGTGGTTTGGGACAGGGGGAGCTGTTTTTT. Using reference TRBV12-5 and TRBJ2-2 for the parts outside the CDR3, the full variable domain is DARVTQTPRHKVTEMGQEVTMRCQPILGHNTVFWYRQTMMQGLELLAYFRNRAPLDDSGMPKDRFSAEMPDATLATLKIQPSEPRDSAVYFCASGLGQGELFFGEGSRLTVL.

This chain joins TRBV6-5 and TRBJ2-7; no definite D call. CDR3 length: 14 amino acids. Germline CDR1 and CDR2: MNHEY and SVGAGI. The V end was cut by 2 bases, the J end by 2 bases, with 10 bases between. The CDR3, as DNA: TGTGCCAGCAGTTACCAGACTGATACCTACGAGCAGTACTTC. It specifies CASSYQTDTYEQYF.

The V call is TRBV3-1, the J call TRBJ2-3, with 8 bases fitting TRBD1. After removal of 0 bases from V and 6 bases from J, the junction contained 8 bases not matched to a gene. The CDR3 extends over 16 amino acids. Germline CDR1 reads LGHDT; CDR2 reads YNNKEL (reference sequence). CDR3 nucleotides: TGTGCCAGCAGCCAAGATCTCACAGGGGGTTACGATACGCAGTATTTT. This encodes CASSQDLTGGYDTQYF.